The clone carrying this T cell receptor (beta chain) was recorded a few times. The antigen remains unidentified. The sample is drawn from a study of T cells after yellow fever vaccination. Study-wide results and limits: Peak timing came faster in the weaker secondary response, day 5 versus 15.

TCRdb independently ran MiXCR on the 5' RACE reads; one entry per CDR3 protein. This table holds a few hundred thousand distinct CDR3 sequences, roughly 3.5% found once. The CDR3 totals 20 residues. V lost 5 bases to trimming and J lost 0 bases; unmatched junction nucleotides: 9. Germline V CDR1 and CDR2: MDHEN, SYDVKM. The sample was PBMCs, taken on the day of the yellow fever booster vaccination. This sequence joins TRBV28 and TRBJ2-6; 14 bases are shared with TRBD2. This sequence was found in a young man who received the YFV17D yellow fever vaccine. The chain's CDR3 is CASSLPGLAGEDSGANVLTF. The CDR3 DNA is TGTGCCAGCAGTCTTCCGGGACTAGCGGGGGAGGACTCTGGGGCCAACGTCCTGACTTTC.